The 6 T cell receptor beta chains in this list originate from one sample, sequenced in a study of beta chain features in type 1 diabetes. Sequenced material consisted of expressed TCRB transcripts (all of the isolated RNA was reverse transcribed). Data came from immunoSEQ multiplex PCR; TCRdb stores just in-frame clones and leaves some out. The sample yields roughly 40,000 clones, 49% seen once. The sample taken for sequencing was central memory CD4+ T cells from blood. Receptors were obtained from a woman aged 18-30 years in good health.

Sample share makes this clone medium-sized (0.01 to 0.1%). The V and J genes are TRBV30 and TRBJ2-1, with 7 bases matching TRBD2. The CDR3 loop spans 14 amino acids. J lost 9 bases, V lost 7 bases, and 15 bases had no gene match. The germline V gene has CDR1 GTSNPN and CDR2 SVGIG (reference sequence). In DNA form, the CDR3 reads TGTGCCTCAATGGGGGGAGGGGCTCGGAGTGAGCAGTTCTTC. Translation: CASMGGGARSEQFF.

This chain uses TRBV18 with TRBJ2-1; D uncertain. The ends were cut back, 3 bases at V and 0 bases at J, with 12 bases in the middle. The CDR3 is made up of 16 amino acids. The germline gives CDR1 KGHSH, CDR2 LQKENI. The CDR3 spells CASSPALRDSYNEQFF. For the CDR3, the DNA is TGTGCCAGCTCACCCGCTTTGAGAGACTCCTACAATGAGCAGTTCTTC.

The chain recombines TRBV6-1 with TRBJ2-2, with 8 positions matching TRBD2. Germline V gene lookup returns CDR1 MNHNS and CDR2 SASEGT. The trim removed 9 bases at V and 0 bases at J, leaving 3 bases unmatched. This CDR3 spans 14 amino acids. The DNA of the CDR3 is TGTGCCAGTCTAGCGGGTCCGAACACCGGGGAGCTGTTTTTT. This gives the protein CASLAGPNTGELFF.

The chain employs TRBV9 and TRBJ2-1; 11 bases fit TRBD2. Germline CDR1 and CDR2: SGDLS and YYNGEE. V gave up 0 bases and J gave up 8 bases; unmatched junction bases: 10. CDR3 size: 17 residues. In nucleotides, the CDR3 is TGTGCCAGCAGCGTAGGGTCGACTAGCGGGATGGTATATGAGCAGTTCTTC. This gives the protein CASSVGSTSGMVYEQFF.

This chain connects TRBV7-2 to TRBJ1-1, with D hard to call. Per germline, CDR1 SGHTA and CDR2 FQGNSA. Between the trimmed V and J ends, which lost 2 bases and 0 bases, there was a span of 7 bases. CDR3 length: 14 residues. The CDR3: CASSLTSMNTEAFF. CDR3 in DNA: TGTGCCAGCAGCTTAACATCCATGAACACTGAAGCTTTCTTT.

V usage is TRBV18 and J usage is TRBJ2-3; TRBD2 agrees at 12 bases. V lost 6 bases and J lost 6; bases outside the gene matches: 10. The CDR3 spans 16 residues. Germline lookup yields CDR1 KGHSH and CDR2 LQKENI. The CDR3 DNA sequence: TGTGCCAGCTCGGGGACTAGCGGGTCCTATACCGATACGCAGTATTTT. Residues: CASSGTSGSYTDTQYF. Full variable domain (remainder filled in from reference TRBV18 and TRBJ2-3): NAGVMQNPRHLVRRRGQEARLRCSPMKGHSHVYWYRQLPEEGLKFMVYLQKENIIDESGMPKERFSAEFPKEGPSILRIQQVVRGDSAAYFCASSGTSGSYTDTQYFGPGTRLTVL.